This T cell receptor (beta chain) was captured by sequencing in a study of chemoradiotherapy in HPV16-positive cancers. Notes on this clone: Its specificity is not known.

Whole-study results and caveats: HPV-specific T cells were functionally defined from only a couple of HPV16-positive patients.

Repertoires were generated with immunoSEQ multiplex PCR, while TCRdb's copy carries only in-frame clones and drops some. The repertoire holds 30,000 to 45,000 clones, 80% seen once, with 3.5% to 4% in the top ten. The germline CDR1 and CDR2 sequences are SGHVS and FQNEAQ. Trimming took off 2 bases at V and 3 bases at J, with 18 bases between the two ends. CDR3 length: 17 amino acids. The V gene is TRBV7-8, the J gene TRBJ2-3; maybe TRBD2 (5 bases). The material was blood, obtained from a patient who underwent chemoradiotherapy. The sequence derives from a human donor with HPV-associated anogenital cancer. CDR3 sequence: CASSLFGPGLGTDTQYF. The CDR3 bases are TGTGCCAGCAGCTTATTTGGCCCCGGACTTGGGACAGATACGCAGTATTTT.